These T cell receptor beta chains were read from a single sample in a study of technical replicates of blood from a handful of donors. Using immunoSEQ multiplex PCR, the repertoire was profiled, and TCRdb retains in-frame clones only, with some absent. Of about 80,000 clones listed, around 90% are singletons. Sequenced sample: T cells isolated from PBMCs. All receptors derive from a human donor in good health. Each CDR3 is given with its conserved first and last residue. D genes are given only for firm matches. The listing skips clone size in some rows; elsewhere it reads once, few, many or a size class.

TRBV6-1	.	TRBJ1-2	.	CASSSRGGDYGYTF	TGTGCCAGCAGTTCCAGAGGCGGAGATTATGGCTACACCTTC
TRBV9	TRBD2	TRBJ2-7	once	CASSVSGTSAYEQYF	TGTGCCAGCAGCGTATCCGGGACTAGTGCCTACGAGCAGTACTTC
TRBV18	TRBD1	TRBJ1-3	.	CASSPFLTQGVNPGNTIYF	TGTGCCAGCTCACCCTTCCTTACACAGGGGGTTAACCCTGGAAACACCATATATTTT
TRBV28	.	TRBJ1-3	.	CASSRNTIYF	TGTGCCAGCTCCAGAAACACCATATATTTT
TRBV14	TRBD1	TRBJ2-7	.	CASSQVIARLGQGSTYEQYF	TGTGCCAGCAGCCAAGTGATCGCCCGCCTAGGACAGGGTAGCACCTACGAGCAGTACTTC
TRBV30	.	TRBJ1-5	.	CAWRYQGKNQPQHF	TGTGCCTGGAGATATCAGGGGAAAAACCAGCCCCAGCATTTT
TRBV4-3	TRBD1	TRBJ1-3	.	CASSQGQGSGNTIYF	TGCGCCAGCAGCCAGGGACAGGGCTCTGGAAACACCATATATTTT
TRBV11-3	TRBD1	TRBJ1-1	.	CASSLGGQQEAFF	TGTGCCAGCAGCTTAGGGGGACAGCAAGAAGCTTTCTTT
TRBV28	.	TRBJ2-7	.	CASAAPRQASYEQYF	TGTGCCAGCGCAGCCCCTCGACAGGCGAGCTACGAGCAGTACTTC
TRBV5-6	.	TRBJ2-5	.	CASSLAGFGETQYF	TGTGCCAGCAGCTTGGCCGGGTTTGGAGAGACCCAGTACTTC
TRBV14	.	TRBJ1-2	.	CASSTRQINYGYTF	TGTGCCAGCAGCACCCGACAGATAAACTATGGCTACACCTTC
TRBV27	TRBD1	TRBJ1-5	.	CASSSSTGFGPQHF	TGTGCCAGCAGTTCCTCGACAGGGTTCGGGCCCCAGCATTTT
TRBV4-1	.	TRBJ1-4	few	CASSQDGSEWDEKLFF	TGCGCCAGCAGCCAAGACGGAAGCGAATGGGATGAAAAACTGTTTTTT
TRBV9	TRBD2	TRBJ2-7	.	CASSPGTSGSDEQYF	TGTGCCAGCAGCCCAGGGACTAGCGGGAGCGACGAGCAGTACTTC
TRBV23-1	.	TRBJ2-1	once	CASSPPGQYGDEQFF	TGCGCCAGTTCGCCTCCGGGACAATACGGGGATGAGCAGTTCTTC